The rows below give T cell receptor beta chains drawn from one sample of a study of metastatic and nonmetastatic thyroid tumors. TCRdb re-called the PCR reads via MiXCR. Here the sample spans 25,000 to 30,000 clones, under 30% being singletons. Sequences were obtained from blood. The receptors were sampled from a female donor with papillary thyroid cancer or a benign thyroid nodule (not recorded which). Some clones in this sample may be carry-over from other donors' samples. Both conserved end residues are part of each CDR3. The size of a clone is reported for some rows only, either as once, few or many, or as a class for expanded clones.

CASRPGQGGNTIYF few TRBJ1-3 TRBV6-1
CASSQAGTASYEQYF many TRBJ2-7 TRBV4-2
CASSFRQGLRNEQFF . TRBJ2-1 TRBV7-3
CSARDSPSGAQHF medium-sized TRBJ1-5 TRBV20-1
CAGTRVRGVGTYTQYF . TRBJ2-3 TRBV4-2
CASSPTGGENTEAFF . TRBJ1-1 TRBV7-6
CSARPSSRGGYTF . TRBJ1-2 TRBV20-1
CASSSKGLAYEQYF . TRBJ2-7 TRBV5-1
CASRASLAYEQYF . TRBJ2-7 TRBV6-1
CASSLALRTPTYEQYF . TRBJ2-7 TRBV4-1
CASRVPGQSDSPLHF medium-sized TRBJ1-6 TRBV6-1
CSARGQVYEQYF . TRBJ2-7 TRBV20-1
CASGDGSGGADTQYF few TRBJ2-3 TRBV6-1
CASSDRGAVQQYF . TRBJ2-7 TRBV6-1
CSARGVTNTWELFF . TRBJ2-2 TRBV20-1
CSAQPPQETQYF few TRBJ2-5 TRBV20-1
CASSAQGILNEKLFF . TRBJ1-4 TRBV6-2/TRBV6-3
CASSGSVRGFTNEQFF few TRBJ2-1 TRBV25-1
CASSPRRLTVVYEQYF few TRBJ2-7 TRBV11-2
CASSLAGGRAHGSTDTQYF many TRBJ2-3 TRBV5-4
CAGSVFGTGDEKLFF . TRBJ1-4 TRBV6-4
CSATLGGQANYGYTF medium-sized TRBJ1-2 TRBV20-1
CATSVSLQDTQYF few TRBJ2-5 TRBV24-1
CASSYGQGFRQPQHF . TRBJ1-5 TRBV6-2/TRBV6-3
CSVLGTGGTEAFF many TRBJ1-1 TRBV20-1
CATSACGNEQFF . TRBJ2-1 TRBV24-1
CASSYSGRETHYF few TRBJ2-5 TRBV6-5
CASSPRTSGRTYQETQYF many TRBJ2-5 TRBV18
CSAGETGDSNQPQHF medium-sized TRBJ1-5 TRBV20-1
CASSIGDRLNTEAFF few TRBJ1-1 TRBV11-3
CSARDSFRTNTGELFF many TRBJ2-2 TRBV20-1
CASSLAGNEQFF . TRBJ2-1 TRBV5-1
CASSEPPVEQYF . TRBJ2-7 TRBV2
CASSLAGDQPQHF once TRBJ1-5 TRBV11-2
CSARAGGPQETQYF . TRBJ2-5 TRBV20-1
CASSEALAGRVRTEAFF . TRBJ1-1 TRBV2
CASSLGGLDTEAFF many TRBJ1-1 TRBV18